The clone carrying this TCR beta chain was seen repeatedly, ten times or more. This CDR3 is 14 amino acids long. CDR1 is SGHTA and CDR2 is FQGNSA in the germline V gene. V was clipped by 1 base and J by 1 base, with 7 bases between them. This sample was included in a study of T cells after yellow fever vaccination. TCRdb re-called the 5' RACE reads with MiXCR, one entry per CDR3 protein. The sample carries fewer than 450,000 distinct CDR3 sequences, roughly 4.3% recorded once. The sequence derives from a man between 18 and 29 years old who received the YFV17D yellow fever vaccine. The rearrangement links TRBV7-2 to TRBJ2-5; D perhaps matches TRBD1 (5 bases). Specimen: PBMCs, collected 5 days after the yellow fever booster vaccination. CDR3 in amino acids: CASSLGTTQETQYF. CDR3 bases: TGTGCCAGCAGCTTAGGGACAACCCAAGAGACCCAGTACTTC.